The T cell receptor (beta chain) described here comes from a study of T-cell reconstitution after alpha-beta-depleted transplantation in children. Overall study results and limits: Recipient T cells and thymic progenitors that survived were the source of the high TCRbeta diversity seen at day 60 in some patients. The origin of alpha-beta T cells about two months after transplant was reportedly several hundred expanded graft clones. It was newly produced T cells that mostly accounted for T-cell counts and diversity one year after transplant.

Unmatched junction bases numbered 7, after V lost 7 bases and J lost 6 bases. This CDR3 has 14 residues. Looked up from germline, CDR1 is MNHEY and CDR2 is SVGEGT. In regard to this clonotype: Its matching antigen is unknown.

During its preparation, the TCRbeta library received unique molecular identifiers. TCRdb re-called the PCR reads through MiXCR, storing one row per CDR3 protein. The table lists approximately 500,000 distinct CDR3 sequences, 8% to 11% of them singletons. Sequenced here: PBMCs, sampled before TCRalphabeta/CD19-depleted stem cell transplant. The chain couples TRBV6-2 or TRBV6-3 to TRBJ2-1; TRBD2 matches 9 bases. This clonotype was obtained from a child under 10 years old with inherited bone marrow failure, due to receive a stem cell transplant. CDR3 protein: CASTYLAGANEQFF. The CDR3 coding sequence is TGTGCCAGCACGTACTTAGCGGGAGCCAATGAGCAGTTCTTC.